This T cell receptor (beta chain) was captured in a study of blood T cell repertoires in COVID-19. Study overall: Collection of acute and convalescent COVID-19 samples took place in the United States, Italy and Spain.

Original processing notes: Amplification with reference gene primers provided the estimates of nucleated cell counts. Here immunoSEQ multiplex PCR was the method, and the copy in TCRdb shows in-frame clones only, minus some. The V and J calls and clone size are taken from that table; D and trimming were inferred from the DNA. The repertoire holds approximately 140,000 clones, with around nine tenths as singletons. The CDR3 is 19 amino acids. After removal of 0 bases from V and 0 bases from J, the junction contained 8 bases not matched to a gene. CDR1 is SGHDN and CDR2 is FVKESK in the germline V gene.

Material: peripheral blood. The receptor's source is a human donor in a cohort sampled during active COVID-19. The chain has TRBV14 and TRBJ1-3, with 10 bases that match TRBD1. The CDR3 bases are TGTGCCAGCAGCCAAGATCTCGGGACAGGGGCCCTCTCTGGAAACACCATATATTTT. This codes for CASSQDLGTGALSGNTIYF.